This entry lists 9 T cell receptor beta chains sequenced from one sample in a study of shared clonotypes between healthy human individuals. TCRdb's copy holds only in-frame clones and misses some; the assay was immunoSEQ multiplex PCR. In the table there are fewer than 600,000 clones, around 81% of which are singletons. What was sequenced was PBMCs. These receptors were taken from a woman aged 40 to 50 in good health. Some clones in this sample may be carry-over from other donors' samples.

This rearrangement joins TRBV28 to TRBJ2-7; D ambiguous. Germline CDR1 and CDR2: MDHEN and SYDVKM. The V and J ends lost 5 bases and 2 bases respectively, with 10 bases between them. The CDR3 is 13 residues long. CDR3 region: CASSLTPTYEQYF. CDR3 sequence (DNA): TGTGCCAGCAGTCTAACCCCTACCTACGAGCAGTACTTC.

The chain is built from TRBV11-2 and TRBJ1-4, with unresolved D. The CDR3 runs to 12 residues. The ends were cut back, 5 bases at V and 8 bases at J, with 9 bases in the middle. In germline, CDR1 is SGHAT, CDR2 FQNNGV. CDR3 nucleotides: TGTGCCAGCAGCCCAGGATCGGAAAAACTGTTTTTT. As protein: CASSPGSEKLFF.

CDR3 DNA sequence: TGTGCCAGCAGTGACGGGACCGAGGGTAGTGAAAAACTGTTTTTT. The encoded protein is CASSDGTEGSEKLFF. The chain carries TRBV6-1 and TRBJ1-4, with a weak D call TRBD1 (5 bases). Trimming took 3 bases from V and 7 from J, leaving 15 bases between them. Germline V gene lookup returns CDR1 MNHNS and CDR2 SASEGT. This CDR3 has 15 amino acids.

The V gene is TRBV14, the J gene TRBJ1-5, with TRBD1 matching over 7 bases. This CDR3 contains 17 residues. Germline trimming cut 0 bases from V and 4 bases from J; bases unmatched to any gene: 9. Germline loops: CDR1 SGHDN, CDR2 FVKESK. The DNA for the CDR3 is TGTGCCAGCAGCCAAGAATTAATCAGGGGGAATAATCAGCCCCAGCATTTT. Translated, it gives CASSQELIRGNNQPQHF. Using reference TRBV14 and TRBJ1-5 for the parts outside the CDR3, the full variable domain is EAGVTQFPSHSVIEKGQTVTLRCDPISGHDNLYWYRRVMGKEIKFLLHFVKESKQDESGMPNNRFLAERTGGTYSTLKVQPAELEDSGVYFCASSQELIRGNNQPQHFGDGTRLSIL.

In DNA, the CDR3 is TGTGCCATCAGTGGACAGGGTGATGGCTATGGCTACACCTTC. Protein: CAISGQGDGYGYTF. The chain links TRBV10-3 to TRBJ1-2; 7 bases fit TRBD1. Germline V gives CDR1 ENHRY, CDR2 SYGVKD. The CDR3 spans 14 residues. Trimming at V came to 4 bases and at J to 4 bases, leaving 6 bases not matched to a gene.

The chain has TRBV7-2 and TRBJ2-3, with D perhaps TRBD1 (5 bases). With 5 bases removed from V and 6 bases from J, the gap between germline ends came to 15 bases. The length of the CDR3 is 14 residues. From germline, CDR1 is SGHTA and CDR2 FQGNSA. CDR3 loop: CASSPRRGADTQYF. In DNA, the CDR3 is TGTGCCAGCAGCCCCCGAAGGGGCGCCGATACGCAGTATTTT.

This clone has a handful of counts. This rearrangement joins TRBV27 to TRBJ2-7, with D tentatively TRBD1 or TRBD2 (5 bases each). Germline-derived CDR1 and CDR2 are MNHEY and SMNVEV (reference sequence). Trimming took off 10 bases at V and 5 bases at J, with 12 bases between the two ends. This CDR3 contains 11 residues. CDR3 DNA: TGTGCCACCGGTCAGGGAGACGAGCAGTACTTC. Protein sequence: CATGQGDEQYF.

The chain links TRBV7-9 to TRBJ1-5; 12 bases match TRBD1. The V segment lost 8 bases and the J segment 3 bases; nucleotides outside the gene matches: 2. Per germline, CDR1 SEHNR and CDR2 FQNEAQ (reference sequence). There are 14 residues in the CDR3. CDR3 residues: CASGTGGLNQPQHF. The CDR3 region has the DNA TGTGCCAGCGGGACAGGGGGCCTCAATCAGCCCCAGCATTTT.

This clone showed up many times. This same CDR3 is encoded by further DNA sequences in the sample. DNA of the CDR3: TGTGCCAGCAGCTCTGGACAGGGGGCTTTCAATGAGCAGTTCTTC. This gives the protein CASSSGQGAFNEQFF. This rearrangement joins TRBV5-4 to TRBJ2-1, with 11 bases lining up with TRBD1. This CDR3 region has 15 residues. V dropped 3 bases and J dropped 6; count of bases not matched to a gene: 5. The germline V gene has CDR1 SGHNT and CDR2 YYREEE (reference sequence).